This record covers a single T cell receptor beta chain. Its antigen is undetermined. These data belong to a study of OX40 agonist ivuxolimab in advanced cancers. At the level of the study: The dose-escalation cohort had hepatocellular carcinoma, melanoma, renal cell or head and neck cancer. Study-wide results and caveats: Averaged across samples, CD8+ T cells carried more expanded clones than CD4+ did. At doses 0.1 to 3.0 mg/kg, CD4+ and CD8+ clones expanded.

The repertoire was sequenced with immunoSEQ multiplex PCR; TCRdb's copy has only in-frame clones and lacks some. Of 75,000 to 95,000 clones listed, 85% to 95% are singletons. There are 12 residues in the CDR3. The V gene lost 0 bases and the J gene lost 6 bases, with 5 bases spanning the gap. Germline assignment: CDR1 SGHDT and CDR2 YYEEEE. The sequences come from CD4+ or CD8+ T cells sorted from blood, collected in a trial of the OX40 agonist ivuxolimab. V is TRBV5-6 and J is TRBJ2-3, with D uncertain. This clonotype originated in an adult with an advanced solid tumor such as melanoma, head and neck, liver or kidney cancer. The CDR3 nucleotides read TGTGCCAGCAGCTTGGTGGGGGATACGCAGTATTTT. This sequence encodes CASSLVGDTQYF.